This T cell receptor (beta chain) was recovered during a study of blood T cell repertoires in COVID-19. The wider study: The analysed material was cDNA or gDNA that came from T cells, B-cell-depleted T cells, or PBMCs.

Seattle patients were enrolled while actively infected and followed longitudinally. In this sample, this clone turned up once. Per the study methods: By means of reference gene primer amplification, nucleated cell counts were estimated. The repertoire was sequenced with immunoSEQ multiplex PCR; TCRdb's copy has only in-frame clones and lacks some. V, J and clone size were drawn from that table, and D and trimming were deduced from the DNA. The profile shows some 240,000 clones, 88% of them singletons. Trimming left V 0 bases short and J 5 bases short, with 15 bases between. Germline CDR1 reads SGHRS; CDR2 reads YFSETQ. There are 16 residues in the CDR3.

The chain joins TRBV5-1 to TRBJ2-1, with D possibly matching TRBD1 (6 bases). The specimen sequenced was peripheral blood. The source of this sequence is a woman in her 70s with COVID-19, enrolled during active disease. CDR3 in DNA: TGCGCCAGCAGCTTGGAGGTACAGGGAGTCAACAATGAGCAGTTCTTC. Amino acid sequence: CASSLEVQGVNNEQFF.